This T cell receptor beta chain derives from a study of blood T cell repertoires in COVID-19. Study overall: Samples of COVID-19 (acute and convalescent) were obtained from the United States, Italy and Spain.

Authors' data handling: For nucleated cells, counts were estimated from reference gene primer amplification. Only in-frame clones appear in the TCRdb table, and some are missing; sequencing was by immunoSEQ multiplex PCR. Clonal size and the V and J genes are those of that table, whereas D and trimming came from the DNA. Here the sample spans about 23,000 clones, roughly 90% being singletons. V dropped 4 bases and J dropped 2; count of bases not matched to a gene: 2. CDR3 length: 13 amino acids. Germline loops: CDR1 SGHRS, CDR2 YFSETQ. The receptor comes from a human donor with acute or convalescent COVID-19. The donor label of this sample is uncertain. V is TRBV5-1 and J is TRBJ1-1, with 7 positions matching TRBD1. The source material was peripheral blood. In DNA, the CDR3 is TGCGCCAGCAGCCGGGACAGCAACACTGAAGCTTTCTTT. Residues: CASSRDSNTEAFF.